This TCR beta chain is drawn from a study of T cells in Graves' hyperthyroidism and ophthalmopathy. Points from the study as a whole: Clonotypes that were expanded in thyroid above 0.001 mostly appeared in blood too.

TCR beta CDR3 regions were amplified from RNA. A set of HTBI primers served as the primers for a first-round RT-PCR of the TCR CDR3. Each CDR3 protein is one row after TCRdb ran MiXCR on the multiplex PCR reads. This sample has about 550,000 distinct CDR3 sequences, with less than 25% found just once. This CDR3 spans 16 amino acids. V dropped 4 bases and J dropped 4; count of bases not matched to a gene: 10. Germline loops: CDR1 MDHEN, CDR2 SYDVKM. The study defined stable Graves' hyperthyroidism as no ophthalmopathy progression within 18 months. PBMCs were collected from an approximately 9.3 ml volume of fresh peripheral blood. The table lists this clonotype with many counts. The antigen is not known.

The chain couples TRBV28 to TRBJ1-1, with TRBD1 matching 9 bases. This TCR was sampled from a man between 18 and 29 years old with Graves' hyperthyroidism. Source material: blood. CDR3 sequence: CASSSIPGQGGTEAFF. The CDR3 DNA sequence: TGTGCCAGCAGTTCGATTCCGGGACAGGGTGGCACTGAAGCTTTCTTT.